The present T cell receptor (beta chain) was sequenced within a study of T cells in localized non-small cell lung cancer (dated by TCRdb to between 2020 and 2021). With regard to the full study: The study examined T cell repertoires in roughly 240 patients with early-stage NSCLC and compared tumors with uninvolved tumor-adjacent lungs. The cohort comprised 236 treatment-naïve NSCLC patients with resected, localized lung tumors. Of the NSCLC patients, fewer than 150 were male and roughly 100 were female, and the mean age was approximately 66 years.

The immunoSEQ Assay was used to sequence TCR beta CDR3 regions from DNA. The published analysis was carried out like this. To compute T cell density, TCR beta template counts were normalized to usable DNA, which was estimated by amplifying housekeeping genes. The preseqR package was used to estimate richness by extrapolating to 400,000 templates for PBMC samples and to 120,000 templates for tissue samples. Clonality was defined by subtracting Pielou's evenness from one. Tissue-enriched TCRs were identified by differential abundance testing using productive amino-acid clonotypes, minimum total count 5 and alpha 0.1. Repertoire overlap between compartments was quantified with the Jaccard Index and Morisita Overlap Index. GLIPH grouped TCR beta CDR3s together with public tetramer-defined viral CDR3s, and a viral motif had to include at least three viral sequences and show V-gene enrichment. The table comes from immuneACCESS by way of TCRdb, which keeps in-frame sequences with V and J called. Part of the clones is missing from these tables; in studies checked, under half for an unresolved V gene and the rest for unknown reasons. V and J calls and clone size are given by that table; D and trimming were obtained from the DNA. In all, the sample holds some 31,000 clones, and 88% of those were seen once. Of the sample, 4.2% is held by the ten largest clones.

What the research found in general, with its limitations: Because multi-region tumor sequencing was not done, intratumor heterogeneity could not be ruled out. A median of around 60 of the top 100 tumor clones turned up in the paired uninvolved adjacent lung, and under 30 of those clones also ranked among the top 100 of that same adjacent lung. Uninvolved tumor-adjacent lung showed the highest T cell clonality, higher than tumor, which suggests more focused antigenic responses in the adjacent lung. Since the design was exploratory, TCR variables were selected using unadjusted p-values with no false-discovery rate correction. Higher blood T cell density associated with longer overall survival, while higher adjacent-lung clonality associated with shorter survival.

According to the germline V gene, CDR1 reads SGHNT and CDR2 reads YENEEA. Counted from cysteine to phenylalanine, this CDR3 has 12 amino acids. The sequence is cut down to CDR3 DNA, 36 bases in frame from base 1. V gives up 3 bases and J gives up 9 bases, and the segment between their germline ends measures 11 bases. At diagnosis, tumor, uninvolved tumor-adjacent lung and peripheral blood were collected and then preserved as a mix of FFPE and fresh-frozen material. For TCR repertoire profiling, the blood samples were analyzed as peripheral blood mononuclear cells. On this clone: This receptor's antigen is unknown. Qualities for individual bases were not recorded, and no much larger clone is one base off.

This specimen consisted of peripheral blood, obtained before any cancer treatment. The TCR sequence derives from a woman between 35 and 75 years old with stage I lung adenocarcinoma. The chain employs TRBV11-3 and TRBJ1-1, and possibly TRBD1, on 5 matching bases. The nucleotides are TGTGCCAGCAGCTTGGGACTTCTCCAAGCTTTCTTT. Its translation is CASSLGLLQAFF.